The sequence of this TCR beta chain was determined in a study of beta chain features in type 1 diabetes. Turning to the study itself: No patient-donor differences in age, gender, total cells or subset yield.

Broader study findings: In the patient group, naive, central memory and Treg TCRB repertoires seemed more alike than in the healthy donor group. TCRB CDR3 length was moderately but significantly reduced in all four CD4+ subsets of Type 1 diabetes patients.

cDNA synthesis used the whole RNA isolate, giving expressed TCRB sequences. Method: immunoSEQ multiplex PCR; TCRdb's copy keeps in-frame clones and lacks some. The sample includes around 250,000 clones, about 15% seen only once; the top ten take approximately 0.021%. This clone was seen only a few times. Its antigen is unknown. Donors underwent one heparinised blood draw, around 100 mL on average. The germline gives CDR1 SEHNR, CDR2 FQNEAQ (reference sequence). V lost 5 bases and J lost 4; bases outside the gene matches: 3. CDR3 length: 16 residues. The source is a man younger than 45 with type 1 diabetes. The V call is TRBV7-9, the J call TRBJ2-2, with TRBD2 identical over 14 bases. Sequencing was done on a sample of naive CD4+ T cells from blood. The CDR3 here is CASSTGLAGGTGELFF. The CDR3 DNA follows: TGTGCCAGCAGCACAGGACTAGCGGGAGGCACCGGGGAGCTGTTTTTT.